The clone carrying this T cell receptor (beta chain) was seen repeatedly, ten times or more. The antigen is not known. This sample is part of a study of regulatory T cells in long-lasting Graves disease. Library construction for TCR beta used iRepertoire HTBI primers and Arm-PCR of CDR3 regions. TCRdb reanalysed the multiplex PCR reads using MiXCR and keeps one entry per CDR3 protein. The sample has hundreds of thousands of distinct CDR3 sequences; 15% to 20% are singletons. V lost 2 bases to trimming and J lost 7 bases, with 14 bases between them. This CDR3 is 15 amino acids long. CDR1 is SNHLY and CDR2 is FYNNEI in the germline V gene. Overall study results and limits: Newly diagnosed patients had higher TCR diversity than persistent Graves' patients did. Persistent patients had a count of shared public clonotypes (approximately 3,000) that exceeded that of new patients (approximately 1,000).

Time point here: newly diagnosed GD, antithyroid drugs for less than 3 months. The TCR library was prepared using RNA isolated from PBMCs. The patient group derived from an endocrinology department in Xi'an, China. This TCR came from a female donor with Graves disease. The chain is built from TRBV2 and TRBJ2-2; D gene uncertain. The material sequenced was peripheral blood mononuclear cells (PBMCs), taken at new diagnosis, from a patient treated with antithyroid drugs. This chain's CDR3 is CASSETLSLNGELFF. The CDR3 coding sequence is TGTGCCAGCAGTGAAACCCTCTCGTTAAACGGGGAGCTGTTTTTT.